The 13 T cell receptor beta chains below were found in one sample sequenced in a study of control samples from healthy donors and cancer patients. Assay used: immunoSEQ multiplex PCR; TCRdb lists only in-frame clones, some missing. The table has about 150,000 clones, around 94% seen once. The sequenced sample consisted of PBMCs. The source of these receptors is a man between 60 and 75 years old with colorectal cancer.

This chain connects TRBV19 to TRBJ1-1; D ambiguous. The CDR3 totals 15 residues. The V end lost 1 base, the J end lost 1 base, and 10 bases lay between the germline ends. The germline V gene has CDR1 LNHDA and CDR2 SQIVND (reference sequence). The CDR3 bases are TGTGCCAGTAGTATAGGGTGGTACCGGAACACTGAAGCTTTCTTT. This gives the protein CASSIGWYRNTEAFF.

The J gene is TRBJ2-7, the V gene TRBV29-1; no clear D. This CDR3 region has 11 residues. Germline values: CDR1 SQVTM, CDR2 ANQGSEA. Trimming took 4 bases from V and 3 from J, leaving 7 bases between them. The CDR3 here is CSVARFYEQYF. DNA for the CDR3: TGCAGCGTTGCCCGTTTCTACGAGCAGTACTTC.

The chain carries TRBV2 and TRBJ1-1; D is ambiguous. The V gene's germline CDR1 is SNHLY and CDR2 FYNNEI. The V and J ends lost 4 bases and 7 bases respectively, with 10 bases between them. This CDR3 comprises 12 residues. The CDR3 loop is CASSVMRDEAFF. The CDR3, as DNA: TGTGCCAGCAGTGTTATGCGGGATGAAGCTTTCTTT.

The V call is TRBV7-2, the J call TRBJ2-1; D may be TRBD1 or TRBD2 (5 bases each). The CDR3 runs 15 residues. Trimming removed 2 bases from V and 0 bases from J, with 8 bases in between. Germline V gene data show CDR1 as SGHTA and CDR2 as FQGNSA. CDR3 sequence reads: CASSLWGSSYNEQFF. The CDR3 DNA reads as TGTGCCAGCAGCTTATGGGGGAGCTCCTACAATGAGCAGTTCTTC. The variable domain in full, with the rest retrieved from reference TRBV7-2 and TRBJ2-1, is GAGVSQSPSNKVTEKGKDVELRCDPISGHTALYWYRQSLGQGLEFLIYFQGNSAPDKSGLPSDRFSAERTGGSVSTLTIQRTQQEDSAVYLCASSLWGSSYNEQFFGPGTRLTVL.

The J gene is TRBJ2-1, the V gene TRBV27, with TRBD1 as a possible D gene (6 bases). The CDR3 extends over 17 amino acids. CDR1 is MNHEY and CDR2 is SMNVEV in the germline V gene (reference sequence). The V and J ends lost 2 bases and 1 base respectively, with 15 bases between them. CDR3: CASSLRSGTKSYNEQFF. DNA of the CDR3: TGTGCCAGCAGTTTACGTTCCGGGACAAAATCCTACAATGAGCAGTTCTTC.

This sequence joins TRBV5-1 and TRBJ2-1; a weak D match, TRBD2 (6 bases). Trimming took off 0 bases at V and 4 bases at J, with 11 bases between the two ends. This CDR3 has 15 amino acids. The germline gives CDR1 SGHRS, CDR2 YFSETQ. This CDR3 reads CASSLEGTLYNEQFF. The CDR3 nucleotides read TGCGCCAGCAGCTTGGAAGGGACTTTATACAATGAGCAGTTCTTC.

V is TRBV9 and J is TRBJ1-2; D is ambiguous. V lost 4 bases to trimming and J lost 6 bases, with 13 bases between them. This CDR3 contains 13 residues. Germline V lookup: CDR1 SGDLS, CDR2 YYNGEE. The CDR3 loop reads CASSPPNSDGYTF. CDR3 DNA: TGTGCCAGCAGCCCCCCCAATTCGGATGGCTACACCTTC.

This chain connects TRBV19 to TRBJ1-4, with a weak D call TRBD1 (5 bases). The length of the CDR3 is 14 residues. Germline V gives CDR1 LNHDA, CDR2 SQIVND (reference sequence). V was pared by 7 bases and J by 8 bases, with 17 bases between. The CDR3 sequence: CASTHRGAEEKLFF. DNA of the CDR3: TGTGCCAGTACCCATAGGGGTGCGGAAGAAAAACTGTTTTTT. The whole variable domain, filled in from reference TRBV19 and TRBJ1-4, reads DGGITQSPKYLFRKEGQNVTLSCEQNLNHDAMYWYRQDPGQGLRLIYYSQIVNDFQKGDIAEGYSVSREKKESFPLTVTSAQKNPTAFYLCASTHRGAEEKLFFGSGTQLSVL.

The chain couples TRBV5-4 to TRBJ2-1; the D gene is possibly TRBD2 (6 bases). The germline V and J ends were trimmed by 3 bases and 6 bases, with 7 bases remaining between them. The germline V gene has CDR1 SGHNT and CDR2 YYREEE (reference sequence). CDR3 length equals 12 residues. DNA of the CDR3: TGTGCCAGCAGCTGGGACTCCAATGAGCAGTTCTTC. Amino acids: CASSWDSNEQFF.

The chain uses TRBV6-5 and TRBJ1-2; TRBD1 might be the D (6 bases). Per germline, CDR1 MNHEY and CDR2 SVGAGI. Trimming took 5 bases from V and 2 from J, leaving 12 bases between them. This CDR3 region has 14 residues. In nucleotides, the CDR3 is TGTGCCAGCAGTCGCAACAGGGACAACTATGGCTACACCTTC. It is translated as CASSRNRDNYGYTF.

CDR3 sequence reads: CASSPAWGDTEAFF. The CDR3 DNA follows: TGTGCCAGCAGCCCCGCATGGGGGGACACTGAAGCTTTCTTT. The genes are TRBV3-1 (or the pseudogene TRBV3-2) and TRBJ1-1; the D gene is possibly TRBD1 (5 bases). The germline V gene has CDR1 LGHDT and CDR2 YNNKEL (reference sequence). The length of the CDR3 is 14 residues. V was trimmed by 4 bases and J by 3 bases, leaving 12 bases between them.

This clone was found a few times. V is TRBV27 and J is TRBJ1-5; D may be TRBD1 (5 bases). CDR1 is MNHEY and CDR2 is SMNVEV in the germline V gene (reference sequence). This CDR3 is 14 amino acids long. V lost 2 bases to trimming and J lost 7 bases, with 12 bases between them. The CDR3 loop is CASSLGQGYQPQHF. As DNA, the CDR3 is TGTGCCAGCAGTTTAGGGCAGGGTTACCAGCCCCAGCATTTT.

This sequence joins TRBV2 and TRBJ2-5; no clear D. V lost 7 bases to trimming and J lost 2 bases, with 8 bases between them. The length of the CDR3 is 12 residues. Germline V gives CDR1 SNHLY, CDR2 FYNNEI. The CDR3 here is CASMGNQETQYF. The CDR3 DNA reads as TGTGCCAGCATGGGGAATCAAGAGACCCAGTACTTC.